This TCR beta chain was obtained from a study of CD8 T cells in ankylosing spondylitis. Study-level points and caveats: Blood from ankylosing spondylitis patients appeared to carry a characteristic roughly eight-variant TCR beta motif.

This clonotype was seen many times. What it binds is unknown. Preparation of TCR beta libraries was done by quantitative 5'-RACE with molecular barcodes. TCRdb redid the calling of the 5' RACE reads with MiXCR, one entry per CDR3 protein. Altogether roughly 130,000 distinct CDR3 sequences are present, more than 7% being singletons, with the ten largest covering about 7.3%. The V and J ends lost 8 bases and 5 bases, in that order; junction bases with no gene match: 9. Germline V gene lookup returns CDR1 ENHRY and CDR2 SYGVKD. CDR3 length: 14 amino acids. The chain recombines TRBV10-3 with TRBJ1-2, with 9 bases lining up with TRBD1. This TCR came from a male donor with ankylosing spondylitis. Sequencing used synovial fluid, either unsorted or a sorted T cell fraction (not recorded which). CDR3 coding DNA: TGTGCCATCGGTTCCGGGACAGGGCCGTATGGCTACACCTTC. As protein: CAIGSGTGPYGYTF.